What follows is one T cell receptor (beta chain) and its context. This receptor's antigen is unknown. There are no base qualities to consult, and no much larger clone falls within one base. Collaborating institutions collected whole blood in K2EDTA tubes following their own protocols. For TCRbeta analysis, collaborator samples were shipped as frozen whole blood, as isolated PBMCs, or as DNA extracted from either sample type. This sample was taken from a study of blood T cell repertoires in COVID-19 (dated by TCRdb to about 2020). Regarding the research as a whole: Samples from collaborators originated in the United States, Italy and Spain and spanned both the acute and convalescent phases of COVID-19. The dataset comprised deeply sampled blood TCRbeta repertoires from subjects exposed to, actively infected with, or recovered from COVID-19. Where available, HLA class I and class II types were taken from metadata supplied by the sample provider and were not determined by assay-based typing. The samples were drawn from the first 160 participants of the ongoing ImmuneRACE study and from over 950 subjects provided by 6 global collaborators. The material from the prospective study consisted of cDNA or gDNA derived from T cells, B-cell-depleted T cells, or PBMCs. Nearly every sample came with metadata listing a de-identified subject ID, COVID-19 status, age in years and sex. The repertoires were released in a freely available public database meant as a resource for research on the immune response to SARS-CoV-2. Here is what the overall study found, with its caveats: The amount of clinical and demographic metadata varied by source and participant and was provided uncurated.

The immunoSEQ Assay, a bias-controlled multiplex PCR, was used to amplify TCRbeta CDR3 regions from genomic DNA. Concerning the study's data processing: The number of nucleated cells in each sample was estimated by amplification of reference gene primers within the assay. To quantify the absolute abundance of each unique TCRbeta CDR3 rearrangement, sequence reads were collapsed and filtered. For each sample, productive Simpson clonality was calculated by taking the square root of Simpson's diversity index across productive rearrangements. This immuneACCESS table, as held by TCRdb, lists in-frame sequences with V and J called but not all clones. Of the missing ones, under half trace to an unresolved V gene in checked studies; the others have no known cause. V, J and clone size derive from that table, while D and trimming were established from the DNA sequence. In this sample the table shows about 150,000 clones, about 88% of which occur a single time. The ten biggest clones cover about 2.3% of the sample.

Taken from the germline V gene, the CDR1 and CDR2 loops are SGDLS and YYNGEE. V ends up 4 bases short and J 8 bases short, with an unmatched junction base count of 9. The CDR3 runs 15 amino acids, cysteine and phenylalanine included. Only CDR3 DNA remains: 45 bases, in frame from the first base. The chain is assembled from TRBV9 and TRBJ1-6; 7 central nucleotides agree with TRBD1. The specimen was peripheral blood. The source is a human donor in a cohort sampled during active COVID-19. The sequence in DNA is TGTGCCAGCAGCACCAGGGGGACGATGGATTCACCCCTCCACTTT. The resulting protein is CASSTRGTMDSPLHF.